Detailed here is one T cell receptor (beta chain). This sample was taken from a study of technical replicates of blood from a few donors. Generated by immunoSEQ multiplex PCR, the TCRdb table keeps only in-frame clones and is missing some. Here the sample spans more than 90,000 clones, approximately 95% being singletons. This clonotype originated in a human donor in good health. Sequencing input: T cells isolated from PBMCs.

The DNA of the CDR3 is TGTGCCAGCAGTTTCCCGGGAGGAGACGAGCAGTACTTC. Residues: CASSFPGGDEQYF. The chain combines TRBV5-4 with TRBJ2-7; 7 bases fit TRBD2. J was trimmed by 5 bases and V by 5 bases; bases with no gene match: 7. In germline, CDR1 is SGHNT, CDR2 YYREEE (reference sequence). This CDR3 is 13 amino acids long.